A single count supports the clone carrying this TCR beta chain. Its antigen is not known. Using immunoSEQ multiplex PCR, the repertoire was profiled, and TCRdb retains in-frame clones only, with some absent. The sample lists approximately 150,000 clones, 85% to 90% seen once, with 3.5% to 5.5% in the top ten. The data are from a study of T cell responses to AZD1222 COVID-19 vaccine. Regarding the study as a whole: Baseline seropositivity occurred in only six AZD1222 recipients.

Sequenced material: peripheral blood, taken 28 days after the second dose of the MenACWY control vaccine. The clonotype comes from an adult who received the MenACWY meningococcal vaccine as a control.

Written as DNA, the CDR3 is TGCGCCAGCAGCTTGGGGCGGAGTAATGAAAAACTGTTTTTT. Residues: CASSLGRSNEKLFF. The chain couples TRBV5-1 to TRBJ1-4; no clear D gene. This CDR3 is built from 14 residues. Per the germline V gene, CDR1 is SGHRS and CDR2 is YFSETQ. V lost 0 bases and J 4 bases, leaving 7 bases between the germline ends.